This T cell receptor (beta chain) was captured in a study of T cells in localized non-small cell lung cancer. Measured with immunoSEQ multiplex PCR; TCRdb has only the in-frame clones, and not every one. The sample lists 50,000 to 75,000 clones, over 85% seen once, with about 20% in the top ten. Points from the study as a whole: Adjacent lung tissue had a median 57 of the top 100 clones found in the tumor.

Details on this clone: Its target is unknown.

In germline, CDR1 is SGHTA, CDR2 FQGTGA. V was pared by 4 bases and J by 5 bases, with 13 bases between. This CDR3 is built from 14 residues. The source was peripheral blood, collected before any cancer treatment. This receptor was identified in a man aged 35-69 years with stage I squamous cell lung carcinoma. V is TRBV7-3 and J is TRBJ2-3; D unclear. CDR3 bases: TGTGCCAGCAGCTCAGATCCCACTCTAGATACGCAGTATTTT. Protein product: CASSSDPTLDTQYF.